Listed below are T cell receptor beta chains from one sample, sequenced in a study of blood T cell repertoires in COVID-19. Measured with immunoSEQ multiplex PCR; TCRdb has only the in-frame clones, and not every one. The sample lists 340,000 or so clones; 87% were seen once. Input material: peripheral blood. These receptors were collected from a man in his fifties with active or convalescent COVID-19. The CDR3 runs from the conserved cysteine through the conserved F or W. Fields, in order: CDR3 length, J gene, clone size, V gene, D gene, CDR3 DNA, CDR3 protein. A D gene is named only where the DNA matches it firmly. Where a row states a size, it is once, few, many or the class of an expanded clone; other rows omit it.

CDR3 length: 15
J gene: TRBJ2-3
clone size: -
V gene: TRBV7-3
D gene: TRBD2
CDR3 DNA: TGTGCCAGCAGCCCCGGGGTAGCGGGGGGCCTTGCGCAGTATTTT
CDR3 protein: CASSPGVAGGLAQYF

CDR3 length: 14
J gene: TRBJ1-4
clone size: once
V gene: TRBV6-2/TRBV6-3
D gene: -
CDR3 DNA: TGTGCCAGCAGTGGACAGCCCATCAATGAAAAACTGTTTTTT
CDR3 protein: CASSGQPINEKLFF

CDR3 length: 13
J gene: TRBJ1-2
clone size: -
V gene: TRBV5-4
D gene: -
CDR3 DNA: TGTGCCAGCAGCTTGGCCGGGGTGGATGGCTACACCTTC
CDR3 protein: CASSLAGVDGYTF

CDR3 length: 13
J gene: TRBJ1-1
clone size: once
V gene: TRBV4-3
D gene: -
CDR3 DNA: TGCGCCAGCAGCCAAGATATCGGCGGGAGAGGTTTCTTT
CDR3 protein: CASSQDIGGRGFF

CDR3 length: 13
J gene: TRBJ1-1
clone size: -
V gene: TRBV6-5
D gene: -
CDR3 DNA: TGTGCCGGCTCGCGGGAGAAGAACACTGAAGCTTTCTTT
CDR3 protein: CAGSREKNTEAFF

CDR3 length: 15
J gene: TRBJ1-2
clone size: -
V gene: TRBV28
D gene: TRBD1
CDR3 DNA: TGTGCCAGCAGTTTATCCGGGACAGGGGCCTATGGCTACACCTTC
CDR3 protein: CASSLSGTGAYGYTF

CDR3 length: 14
J gene: TRBJ1-2
clone size: -
V gene: TRBV6-5
D gene: TRBD1
CDR3 DNA: TGTGCCAGCAGGTCCCGGACAGGGCAGGGAGGCTACACCTTC
CDR3 protein: CASRSRTGQGGYTF

CDR3 length: 15
J gene: TRBJ2-3
clone size: -
V gene: TRBV5-8
D gene: -
CDR3 DNA: TGTGCCAGCAGCTTGCTCGGGGAGGTAACAGATACGCAGTATTTT
CDR3 protein: CASSLLGEVTDTQYF

CDR3 length: 16
J gene: TRBJ2-2
clone size: -
V gene: TRBV10-1
D gene: TRBD1
CDR3 DNA: TGCGCCAGCAGTGAGTCGTTTACAGGGGGCACCGGGGAGCTGTTTTTT
CDR3 protein: CASSESFTGGTGELFF

CDR3 length: 12
J gene: TRBJ2-3
clone size: -
V gene: TRBV9
D gene: -
CDR3 DNA: TGTGCCAGCAGCGTGGAGGGAGATACGCAGTATTTT
CDR3 protein: CASSVEGDTQYF